The present entry profiles one TCR beta chain with its context. These data are taken from a study of blood T cell repertoires in COVID-19. TCRdb keeps only in-frame clones here, not all; method: immunoSEQ multiplex PCR. The sample holds under 100,000 clones; around 92% are singletons and the top ten take roughly 6.4%. This CDR3 has 14 residues. Germline CDR1 and CDR2: MDHEN and SYDVKM. V dropped 6 bases and J dropped 3; count of bases not matched to a gene: 1. The chain is built from TRBV28 and TRBJ2-3; 12 nucleotides match TRBD2. The receptor comes from a woman between 55 and 75 years old with active COVID-19. The specimen was peripheral blood. CDR3: CASRLAGGTDTQYF. Here the CDR3 DNA reads TGTGCCAGCAGACTAGCGGGGGGAACAGATACGCAGTATTTT.